Listed here are 8 T cell receptor beta chains from one sample, sequenced in a study of blood T cell repertoires in COVID-19. Produced via immunoSEQ multiplex PCR; TCRdb's table is partial and in-frame only. The sample lists roughly 110,000 clones; roughly 88% were seen once. The sample taken for sequencing was peripheral blood. The receptor set was obtained from a woman aged 70-85 years who had recovered from COVID-19.

The chain combines TRBV28 with TRBJ1-3, with a tentative D call TRBD1 (6 bases). Germline-derived CDR1 and CDR2 are MDHEN and SYDVKM. The CDR3 consists of 14 residues. V was cut by 11 bases and J by 5 bases, with 19 bases left in between. The CDR3 DNA is TGTGCCTATGGCCCAAACAGGGACCGAAACACCATATATTTT. Translation: CAYGPNRDRNTIYF. Supplemented by reference TRBV28 and TRBJ1-3, the full variable domain reads DVKVTQSSRYLVKRTGEKVFLECVQDMDHENMFWYRQDPGLGLRLIYFSYDVKMKEKGDIPEGYSVSREKKERFSLILESASTNQTSMYLCAYGPNRDRNTIYFGEGSWLTVV.

The rearrangement links TRBV5-1 to TRBJ2-5; possible D gene TRBD1, 6 bases. CDR1 is SGHRS and CDR2 is YFSETQ in the germline V gene. V was trimmed by 1 base and J by 4 bases, leaving 14 bases between them. The CDR3 covers 15 residues. CDR3 region: CASSLTGINRETQYF. Here the CDR3 DNA reads TGCGCCAGCAGCTTGACAGGGATTAATCGAGAGACCCAGTACTTC.

The chain combines TRBV4-1 with TRBJ2-5, with TRBD1 as a possible D gene (6 bases). Germline assignment: CDR1 MGHRA and CDR2 YSYEKL. Between the trimmed V and J ends, which lost 4 bases and 5 bases, there was a span of 11 bases. CDR3 size: 13 residues. CDR3 nucleotide sequence: TGCGCCAGCAGCCCCAGACAGGAGGAGACCCAGTACTTC. Protein sequence: CASSPRQEETQYF.

This clone was seen more than once but under ten times. The chain uses TRBV28 and TRBJ1-5; 8 nucleotides align to TRBD1. Per the germline V gene, CDR1 is MDHEN and CDR2 is SYDVKM. The CDR3 loop spans 17 amino acids. Trimming at V came to 2 bases and at J to 9 bases, leaving 15 bases not matched to a gene. The chain's CDR3 is CASSLRAGPGGLGPQHF. CDR3 nucleotide sequence: TGTGCCAGCAGTTTAAGGGCGGGGCCAGGGGGCTTGGGGCCCCAGCATTTT.

CDR3 sequence: CASSGTSGYNEQFF. CDR3 in DNA: TGTGCCAGCAGCGGGACTAGCGGGTACAATGAGCAGTTCTTC. This chain uses TRBV3-1 (or the pseudogene TRBV3-2) with TRBJ2-1, with 12 nucleotides matching TRBD2. V lost 5 bases to trimming and J lost 4 bases; unmatched junction nucleotides: 0. The germline V gene has CDR1 LGHDT and CDR2 YNNKEL (reference sequence). CDR3 length: 14 amino acids.

This clone came up a few times. The chain has TRBV5-1 and TRBJ1-3, with TRBD1 identical over 7 bases. This CDR3 is 17 amino acids long. V lost 4 bases, J lost 0 bases, and 10 bases stayed unmatched. Germline values: CDR1 SGHRS, CDR2 YFSETQ. The chain's CDR3 is CASSQGSTGSSGNTIYF. The DNA of the CDR3 is TGCGCCAGCAGCCAAGGTTCGACAGGGAGCTCTGGAAACACCATATATTTT.

The chain employs TRBV5-5 and TRBJ1-1; the D is unclear. This CDR3 region has 13 residues. V dropped 1 base and J dropped 4 bases, with 8 bases sitting between them. Looked up from germline, CDR1 is SGHKS and CDR2 is YYEKEE (reference sequence). CDR3: CASSLPGSTEAFF. The CDR3 DNA follows: TGTGCCAGCAGCTTGCCTGGTAGCACTGAAGCTTTCTTT.

The gene calls are TRBV28 and TRBJ1-1; no clear D. V gave up 5 bases and J gave up 0 bases, with 16 bases separating them. The germline gives CDR1 MDHEN, CDR2 SYDVKM. CDR3 length equals 16 residues. The CDR3 DNA reads as TGTGCCAGCAGTCCTCCGATGAGGGCCCTGAACACTGAAGCTTTCTTT. Its protein is CASSPPMRALNTEAFF.